This record concerns one T cell receptor (beta chain) sequence. Its antigen is still unknown. The method was immunoSEQ multiplex PCR; TCRdb's version includes in-frame clones alone and lacks a portion of them. The table lists under 300,000 clones, around 86% of them singletons. The data were obtained in a study of cytomegalovirus exposure and HLA in healthy donors. The study's findings and limits: First-cohort TCR clusters were later found to tend to co-occur in the roughly 130 validation repertoires. The authors confirmed in vitro that three CMV-associated chains were specific for CMV antigens. The study labeled under 200 TCR beta chains cytomegalovirus-associated.

The material sequenced was PBMCs. The receptor comes from a woman between 25 and 40 years old in good health and CMV-seropositive.

The CDR3 reads CASSVAGGGRTDTQYF. CDR3 bases: TGTGCCAGCAGCGTAGCCGGGGGGGGGCGCACAGATACGCAGTATTTT. The rearrangement links TRBV9 to TRBJ2-3; 8 bases agree with TRBD2. CDR1 is SGDLS and CDR2 is YYNGEE in the germline V gene. Unmatched junction bases numbered 4, after V lost 0 bases and J lost 1 base. The length of the CDR3 is 16 residues.